Below, 31 T cell receptor beta chains from the same sample are listed, as sequenced in a study of blood T cell repertoires in COVID-19. The table came from immunoSEQ multiplex PCR; TCRdb's copy has only in-frame clones and leaves some out. The sample lists hundreds of thousands of clones; roughly nine tenths were seen once. The sequencing sample was made of PBMCs or T cells enriched from blood (not recorded which). The receptors originated from a man younger than 40 who had recovered from COVID-19.

This clone was seen a single time. The chain joins TRBV12-3 or TRBV12-4 to TRBJ2-2; D is perhaps TRBD1 (6 bases). The CDR3 is 13 amino acids. V shed 2 bases and J shed 6 bases, with 7 bases lying between them. The CDR3 is CASSLRGSGELFF. In nucleotides, the CDR3 is TGTGCCAGCAGTTTAAGGGGGTCCGGGGAGCTGTTTTTT.

The chain combines TRBV5-1 with TRBJ1-4, with 10 positions matching TRBD1. Germline V gene lookup returns CDR1 SGHRS and CDR2 YFSETQ. With V trimmed by 3 bases and J by 6 bases, 2 bases remained unmatched. This CDR3 is built from 14 residues. This CDR3 is CASSWGQGYEKLFF. CDR3 coding DNA: TGCGCCAGCAGCTGGGGACAGGGGTATGAAAAACTGTTTTTT.

This sequence joins TRBV19 and TRBJ2-3; 8 positions match TRBD2. The germline V gene encodes CDR1 LNHDA and CDR2 SQIVND (reference sequence). J gave up 4 bases and V 5 bases, and 11 bases lay outside the gene matches. There are 16 residues in the CDR3. The CDR3 region is CASSPLAGTSSDTQYF. In DNA form, the CDR3 reads TGTGCCAGTAGTCCTTTAGCGGGAACTAGCTCAGATACGCAGTATTTT.

This clone was counted between two and nine times. This chain links TRBV19 with TRBJ1-1; D possibly corresponds to TRBD1 (5 bases). Germline CDR1 LNHDA, CDR2 SQIVND (reference sequence). CDR3 length: 13 residues. The V and J ends lost 7 bases and 5 bases respectively, with 14 bases between them. The CDR3 loop is CASTFTGGTEAFF. CDR3 DNA: TGTGCCAGTACCTTCACTGGGGGGACTGAAGCTTTCTTT.

The chain uses TRBV28 and TRBJ2-5; TRBD2 might be the D (7 bases). Germline-derived CDR1 and CDR2 are MDHEN and SYDVKM. Trimming stripped 5 bases from V and 2 bases from J, with 18 bases between. The CDR3 is made up of 16 amino acids. The CDR3 DNA is TGTGCCAGCAGTCCCCGTGGGGGGGGCCAGCAAGAGACCCAGTACTTC. Its protein product is CASSPRGGGQQETQYF.

The rearrangement joins TRBV20-1 to TRBJ1-4; D is unresolved. Trimming cost V 8 bases and J 7 bases, with 11 bases left between them. The germline gives CDR1 DFQATT, CDR2 SNEGSKA (reference sequence). This CDR3 comprises 11 residues. CDR3 region: CSPLGGEKLFF. In DNA, the CDR3 is TGCAGTCCCCTGGGAGGTGAAAAACTGTTTTTT.

The V gene is TRBV19, the J gene TRBJ2-3, with 8 bases aligning to TRBD2. The CDR3 runs to 16 residues. V shed 5 bases, J shed 5 bases, and the junction held 12 bases outside the gene matches. The V gene's germline CDR1 is LNHDA and CDR2 SQIVND (reference sequence). In nucleotides, the CDR3 is TGTGCCAGTAGTTCTCCTTACGGGAGGGATGGAGATACGCAGTATTTT. Translation: CASSSPYGRDGDTQYF.

The chain has TRBV7-2 and TRBJ2-2, with 9 bases that match TRBD1. This CDR3 is 15 amino acids long. Germline loops: CDR1 SGHTA, CDR2 FQGNSA. The V gene end was trimmed by 1 base and the J gene end by 4 bases; junction bases not matched to a gene: 1. In nucleotides, the CDR3 is TGTGCCAGCAGCTTAGGGACAGGGGCCACCGGGGAGCTGTTTTTT. As protein: CASSLGTGATGELFF.

The chain joins TRBV21-1 to TRBJ2-7; TRBD1 reflects the table's D call only, with no check against the DNA. TRBV21-1 represents a pseudogene. The CDR3 totals 17 residues. The chain's CDR3 is CASSKALGQGISYEQYF. Written as DNA, the CDR3 is TGTGCCAGCAGCAAAGCGCTTGGACAGGGGATCTCCTACGAGCAGTACTTC.

The chain couples TRBV19 to TRBJ1-5; D is possibly TRBD1 (5 bases). CDR1 LNHDA and CDR2 SQIVND come from the germline V gene (reference sequence). CDR3 length: 16 amino acids. V shed 2 bases and J shed 2 bases, with 13 bases lying between them. The CDR3 DNA reads TGTGCCAGTAGTATATTTTGGGGGGAAGGCAATCAGCCCCAGCATTTT. It is translated as CASSIFWGEGNQPQHF.

The chain combines TRBV3-1 (or the pseudogene TRBV3-2) with TRBJ1-5; D possibly corresponds to TRBD1 (5 bases). Germline loops: CDR1 LGHDT, CDR2 YNNKEL (reference sequence). The CDR3 runs to 14 residues. Trimming took 6 bases from V and 6 from J, leaving 15 bases between them. The CDR3 is CASSPRGAGQPQHF. The CDR3 DNA reads TGTGCCAGCAGTCCCCGCGGGGCGGGTCAGCCCCAGCATTTT.

This chain links TRBV28 with TRBJ1-4; TRBD1 matches at 9 bases. This CDR3 comprises 17 residues. The J segment lost 3 bases and the V segment lost 5 bases, leaving 10 bases of the junction unmatched. Germline V gene data show CDR1 as MDHEN and CDR2 as SYDVKM. Here the CDR3 reads CASSTRQGVVSNEKLFF. The DNA of the CDR3 is TGTGCCAGCAGTACGAGACAGGGGGTTGTATCTAATGAAAAACTGTTTTTT.

This chain connects TRBV28 to TRBJ2-3, with TRBD2 matching over 7 bases. Per the germline V gene, CDR1 is MDHEN and CDR2 is SYDVKM. After removal of 3 bases from V and 8 bases from J, the junction contained 14 bases not matched to a gene. The CDR3 contains 16 residues. The CDR3 DNA sequence: TGTGCCAGCAGTTTTTTTGACAGTGGGCCGGGGGGTACGCAGTATTTT. Protein sequence: CASSFFDSGPGGTQYF.

Points on this clone: The sample carries other DNA sequences with the same CDR3. V gene TRBV5-1 combines with J gene TRBJ2-2, with a tentative D call TRBD1 (5 bases). Trimming took off 0 bases at V and 1 base at J, with 7 bases between the two ends. CDR1 SGHRS and CDR2 YFSETQ come from the germline V gene. The CDR3 is 15 residues long. CDR3 nucleotide sequence: TGCGCCAGCAGCTTGGCAGACAGGAACACCGGGGAGCTGTTTTTT. Translated, it gives CASSLADRNTGELFF.

The chain uses TRBV28 and TRBJ2-5; weak D call: TRBD2 (5 bases). Germline V gene sequence: CDR1 MDHEN, CDR2 SYDVKM. The CDR3 covers 13 residues. The V end was cut by 6 bases, the J end by 2 bases, with 10 bases between. The CDR3 is CASRLAAQETQYF. Written as DNA, the CDR3 is TGTGCCAGCAGGCTAGCAGCACAAGAGACCCAGTACTTC.

The chain recombines TRBV28 with TRBJ2-5, with 8 bases that match TRBD2. Germline lookup yields CDR1 MDHEN and CDR2 SYDVKM. Trimming at V came to 7 bases and at J to 3 bases, leaving 4 bases not matched to a gene. The length of the CDR3 is 13 residues. The CDR3 DNA reads as TGTGCCAGCATTAGCGGGAATGAAGAGACCCAGTACTTC. Residues: CASISGNEETQYF. Complete variable domain (other parts from reference TRBV28 and TRBJ2-5): DVKVTQSSRYLVKRTGEKVFLECVQDMDHENMFWYRQDPGLGLRLIYFSYDVKMKEKGDIPEGYSVSREKKERFSLILESASTNQTSMYLCASISGNEETQYFGPGTRLLVL.

This clone turned up a few times. V gene TRBV18 combines with J gene TRBJ1-5, with a tentative D call TRBD1 (5 bases). There are 15 residues in the CDR3. V lost 6 bases and J 0 bases, leaving 12 bases between the germline ends. Per germline, CDR1 KGHSH and CDR2 LQKENI. The CDR3 loop is CASSLLGASNQPQHF. The CDR3 DNA sequence: TGTGCCAGCTCGCTCCTTGGGGCTAGCAATCAGCCCCAGCATTTT.

This clone was counted once. An end of the junction does not agree with germline; a read error may underlie this. The chain joins TRBV7-7 to TRBJ1-5; a possible D gene is TRBD1 (6 bases). The length of the CDR3 is 20 residues. Germline values: CDR1 SSHAT, CDR2 FNYEAQ (reference sequence). Written as DNA, the CDR3 is TGTGCTAGCAGCCAAAAAGACAGGTCTTGGAAAGCGGATAGCAATCAGCCCCAGCATTTT. Its translation is CASSQKDRSWKADSNQPQHF.

This CDR3 is CASSSGGRAFF. CDR3 nucleotide sequence: TGTGCCAGTAGTAGCGGGGGAAGGGCTTTCTTT. The rearrangement joins TRBV19 to TRBJ1-1; D may be TRBD1 (5 bases). This CDR3 region has 11 residues. Germline assignment: CDR1 LNHDA and CDR2 SQIVND (reference sequence). The V end lost 4 bases, the J end lost 11 bases, and 11 bases lay between the germline ends.

This rearrangement joins TRBV19 to TRBJ2-3; D is perhaps TRBD2 (5 bases). CDR3 length: 13 amino acids. With 4 bases removed from V and 2 bases from J, the gap between germline ends came to 7 bases. Germline V gene lookup returns CDR1 LNHDA and CDR2 SQIVND (reference sequence). In DNA form, the CDR3 reads TGTGCCAGTAGTACCGGGGACACAGATACGCAGTATTTT. This gives the protein CASSTGDTDTQYF.

The rearrangement links TRBV11-2 to TRBJ2-3; 7 bases fit TRBD1. The CDR3 totals 17 residues. Germline CDR1 SGHAT, CDR2 FQNNGV. V shed 4 bases, J shed 4 bases, and the junction held 14 bases outside the gene matches. The CDR3 DNA follows: TGTGCCAGCAGCTCTATTGGACAGGCGATAGCACCAGATACGCAGTATTTT. It is translated as CASSSIGQAIAPDTQYF. Full variable domain (rest looked up from reference TRBV11-2 and TRBJ2-3): EAGVAQSPRYKIIEKRQSVAFWCNPISGHATLYWYQQILGQGPKLLIQFQNNGVVDDSQLPKDRFSAERLKGVDSTLKIQPAKLEDSAVYLCASSSIGQAIAPDTQYFGPGTRLTVL.

V and J are TRBV5-1 and TRBJ1-1; D remains ambiguous. Germline lookup yields CDR1 SGHRS and CDR2 YFSETQ. Between the trimmed V and J ends, which lost 2 bases and 0 bases, there was a span of 5 bases. This CDR3 is 13 amino acids long. CDR3 in DNA: TGCGCCAGCAGCTTTCAGGTGAACACTGAAGCTTTCTTT. Translation gives CASSFQVNTEAFF.

V gene TRBV2 combines with J gene TRBJ1-3; 7 positions agree with TRBD1. The J segment lost 3 bases and the V segment lost 6 bases, leaving 5 bases of the junction unmatched. This CDR3 comprises 14 residues. Germline V gene sequence: CDR1 SNHLY, CDR2 FYNNEI. CDR3 sequence reads: CASSATGVGNTIYF. The CDR3 region has the DNA TGTGCCAGCAGCGCCACAGGGGTTGGAAACACCATATATTTT.

The chain links TRBV7-9 to TRBJ1-1; D is unclear. Germline CDR1 and CDR2: SEHNR and FQNEAQ (reference sequence). V gave up 2 bases and J gave up 4 bases, with 8 bases separating them. There are 13 residues in the CDR3. As DNA, the CDR3 is TGTGCCAGCAGCTTACGTTTCCGCACTGAAGCTTTCTTT. Protein: CASSLRFRTEAFF.

The chain links TRBV5-1 to TRBJ2-3; perhaps TRBD1 as D (5 bases). V lost 1 base, J lost 0 bases, and 9 bases lay in between. The CDR3 length is 15 residues. Germline values: CDR1 SGHRS, CDR2 YFSETQ. CDR3 nucleotide sequence: TGCGCCAGCAGCTTGAGGGCAGGGAGCACAGATACGCAGTATTTT. Translated, it gives CASSLRAGSTDTQYF.

The rearrangement uses TRBV1 and TRBJ1-2; the table's D call TRBD1 went unverified against the DNA. TRBV1 is a pseudogene. CDR3 length equals 16 residues. CDR3 bases: TGCACCAGCAGCCAACTTCAACCCCAGGGAAACTATGGCTACACCTTC. This translates into CTSSQLQPQGNYGYTF.

The rearrangement uses TRBV3-1 (or the pseudogene TRBV3-2) and TRBJ2-2, with 7 nucleotides matching TRBD2. The CDR3 contains 21 residues. The germline V gene has CDR1 LGHDT and CDR2 YNNKEL (reference sequence). After removal of 1 base from V and 6 bases from J, the junction contained 23 bases not matched to a gene. CDR3 loop: CASSQVARFGMTGGGPGELFF. The CDR3 DNA is TGTGCCAGCAGCCAAGTTGCGCGGTTTGGGATGACCGGGGGAGGGCCCGGGGAGCTGTTTTTT.

Only one count was recorded for this clone. The V gene is TRBV28, the J gene TRBJ1-3; a weak D match, TRBD1 (6 bases). The CDR3 runs to 15 residues. Trimming shortened V by 7 bases and J by 0 bases, and 13 bases separated the two germline ends. Germline lookup yields CDR1 MDHEN and CDR2 SYDVKM. The CDR3 region is CASTGGGTSGNTIYF. CDR3 in DNA: TGTGCCAGCACCGGGGGGGGCACCTCTGGAAACACCATATATTTT.

J is TRBJ1-1 and V is TRBV19; no firm D call. Trimming pared 4 bases from V and 2 bases from J, leaving 5 bases between. CDR1 and CDR2 from the germline V gene are LNHDA and SQIVND (reference sequence). The CDR3 is 12 residues long. Here the CDR3 reads CASSRTNTEAFF. The CDR3 coding sequence is TGTGCCAGTAGTAGGACTAACACTGAAGCTTTCTTT.

V and J are TRBV27 and TRBJ1-5, with a tentative D call TRBD1 (5 bases). Germline V CDR1 and CDR2: MNHEY, SMNVEV (reference sequence). Trimming shortened V by 8 bases and J by 7 bases, and 18 bases separated the two germline ends. The CDR3 runs to 14 residues. In DNA, the CDR3 is TGTGCCAGCGCCCTGGTAAGGGGAGGCCAGCCCCAGCATTTT. It encodes CASALVRGGQPQHF.

The chain couples TRBV30 to TRBJ1-1; D might be TRBD1 (5 bases). The CDR3 is 12 amino acids. Trimming stripped 5 bases from V and 6 bases from J, with 13 bases between. CDR1 is GTSNPN and CDR2 is SVGIG in the germline V gene (reference sequence). The CDR3 here is CAWEGLLAEAFF. The CDR3 nucleotides are TGTGCCTGGGAGGGGTTGCTCGCTGAAGCTTTCTTT. Filled out from reference TRBV30 and TRBJ1-1, the complete variable domain reads SQTIHQWPATLVQPVGSPLSLECTVEGTSNPNLYWYRQAAGRGLQLLFYSVGIGQISSEVPQNLSASRPQDRQFILSSKKLLLSDSGFYLCAWEGLLAEAFFGQGTRLTVV.